The 17 T cell receptor beta chains below were found in one sample sequenced in a study of patients and donors after allogeneic stem cell transplantation. One entry per CDR3 protein results from TCRdb running MiXCR on the RT-PCR reads. The table lists 900,000 to 1,000,000 distinct CDR3 sequences, under 20% of them singletons. Source material: blood, either unsorted or a sorted T cell fraction (not recorded which). The source is a human donor who was either an allogeneic HSCT recipient or a stem cell or donor lymphocyte infusion donor (not recorded which). It is not recorded whose cells these are; they may come from a transplant donor.

The V gene is TRBV28, the J gene TRBJ2-7, with D maybe TRBD2 (6 bases). Germline V gives CDR1 MDHEN, CDR2 SYDVKM. The CDR3 loop spans 16 amino acids. The V end was cut by 7 bases, the J end by 2 bases, with 21 bases between. This CDR3 is CASTPGGADSTYEQYF. The CDR3 DNA reads as TGTGCCAGCACCCCCGGAGGGGCCGACAGTACCTACGAGCAGTACTTC.

This clonotype appeared a few times. The rearrangement links TRBV28 to TRBJ2-1; 9 bases align to TRBD2. Losses at the gene ends were 7 bases for V and 0 bases for J; bases not matched to a gene: 10. The CDR3 runs 17 residues. Germline CDR1 and CDR2: MDHEN and SYDVKM. The CDR3: CASTSSGNLNSYNEQFF. The CDR3 DNA sequence: TGTGCCAGCACCTCTAGCGGGAACCTTAACTCCTACAATGAGCAGTTCTTC.

The CDR3 region is CASSLMRTGVAKNIQYF. The CDR3 nucleotides read TGTGCCAGCAGCCTTATGAGGACAGGGGTAGCCAAAAACATTCAGTACTTC. The V call is TRBV7-8, the J call TRBJ2-4; 9 bases are a match to TRBD1. This CDR3 is 17 amino acids long. With 5 bases clipped from V and 0 bases from J, the junction kept 8 bases outside the gene matches. CDR1 SGHVS and CDR2 FQNEAQ come from the germline V gene.

This clonotype has only a few counts. The chain couples TRBV29-1 to TRBJ2-5, with 8 bases identical to TRBD1. This CDR3 is 14 amino acids long. Unmatched junction bases numbered 10, after V lost 6 bases and J lost 4 bases. Germline loops: CDR1 SQVTM, CDR2 ANQGSEA. The CDR3 protein is CSVWTGTGGETQYF. The CDR3 DNA reads as TGCAGCGTCTGGACCGGGACAGGTGGAGAGACCCAGTACTTC.

The chain is built from TRBV6-5 and TRBJ1-2, with D tentatively TRBD1 (5 bases). Deletions cut 0 bases from V and 7 bases from J, with 15 bases between. Germline CDR1 MNHEY, CDR2 SVGAGI. The CDR3 covers 15 residues. The CDR3 here is CASSYSVVRDGGYTF. CDR3 bases: TGTGCCAGCAGTTACTCTGTGGTCAGGGATGGTGGCTACACCTTC.

This clonotype was detected only a few times. This chain joins TRBV5-6 and TRBJ2-7; 8 nucleotides match TRBD1. The germline V gene encodes CDR1 SGHDT and CDR2 YYEEEE. The V gene end was trimmed by 4 bases and the J gene end by 3 bases; junction bases not matched to a gene: 6. CDR3 length equals 14 residues. CDR3 nucleotide sequence: TGTGCCAGCAGCCCTCGGGACAGGTTCTACGAGCAGTACTTC. Amino acid sequence: CASSPRDRFYEQYF.

This clonotype was observed a few times. The chain recombines TRBV7-9 with TRBJ2-3, with 13 positions matching TRBD2. CDR1 and CDR2 (germline): SEHNR, FQNEAQ (reference sequence). The CDR3 length is 17 residues. The junction had 5 bases not matched to a gene; V was cut back by 4 bases and J by 1 base. The CDR3 DNA reads as TGTGCCAGCAGCTCCCCCGGGACTAGCGGGGGCACAGATACGCAGTATTTT. Translating it yields CASSSPGTSGGTDTQYF. Complete variable domain (other parts from reference TRBV7-9 and TRBJ2-3): DTGVSQNPRHKITKRGQNVTFRCDPISEHNRLYWYRQTLGQGPEFLTYFQNEAQLEKSRLLSDRFSAERPKGSFSTLEIQRTEQGDSAMYLCASSSPGTSGGTDTQYFGPGTRLTVL.

This clonotype was observed a few times. The rearrangement links TRBV6-1 to TRBJ1-2; 7 bases align to TRBD1. The CDR3 is 14 amino acids. Unmatched junction bases numbered 7, after V lost 7 bases and J lost 2 bases. The germline V gene encodes CDR1 MNHNS and CDR2 SASEGT. CDR3 region: CASTLRGGNYGYTF. CDR3 DNA sequence: TGTGCCAGCACCCTCAGGGGGGGGAACTATGGCTACACCTTC.

CDR3 nucleotide sequence: TGTGCCAGCAGTCCGCACAGGGGCGCTACCTACGAGCAGTACTTC. Protein sequence: CASSPHRGATYEQYF. The chain combines TRBV6-1 with TRBJ2-7; 7 bases align to TRBD1. Looked up from germline, CDR1 is MNHNS and CDR2 is SASEGT. V was clipped by 5 bases and J by 2 bases; unmatched bases: 9. The CDR3 totals 15 residues.

This clonotype was picked up a small number of times. V and J are TRBV24-1 and TRBJ1-1; no definite D call. Between the trimmed V and J ends, which lost 9 bases and 1 base, there was a span of 11 bases. There are 13 residues in the CDR3. The germline gives CDR1 KGHDR, CDR2 SFDVKD. The CDR3 DNA reads as TGTGCCACCTCGACCGCCACGAACACTGAAGCTTTCTTT. It codes for CATSTATNTEAFF.

The chain has TRBV7-3 and TRBJ1-2, with a weak D call TRBD1 (5 bases). V lost 5 bases and J 5 bases, leaving 24 bases between the germline ends. The CDR3 is 17 amino acids. The V gene's germline CDR1 is SGHTA and CDR2 FQGTGA. The CDR3 here is CASSPKGRTGPTYGYTF. CDR3 sequence (DNA): TGTGCCAGCAGCCCCAAGGGGCGGACCGGTCCCACGTATGGCTACACCTTC. The variable domain in full, with the rest retrieved from reference TRBV7-3 and TRBJ1-2, is GAGVSQTPSNKVTEKGKYVELRCDPISGHTALYWYRQSLGQGPEFLIYFQGTGAADDSGLPNDRFFAVRPEGSVSTLKIQRTERGDSAVYLCASSPKGRTGPTYGYTFGSGTRLTVV.

The chain carries TRBV7-9 and TRBJ2-1, with D possibly called TRBD1 or TRBD2 (5 bases each). The V gene lost 5 bases and the J gene lost 5 bases, with 22 bases spanning the gap. The CDR3 has 17 residues. CDR1 is SEHNR, CDR2 FQNEAQ, per germline (reference sequence). The CDR3: CASSHGTPNENHNEQFF. The DNA for the CDR3 is TGTGCCAGCAGCCACGGGACGCCGAACGAAAACCACAATGAGCAGTTCTTC.

The chain has TRBV12-3 or TRBV12-4 and TRBJ1-4; a weak D match, TRBD1 (5 bases). V was pared by 1 base and J by 8 bases, with 14 bases between. There are 15 residues in the CDR3. The CDR3 nucleotides read TGTGCCAGCAGTTTAGTAGGGACCGCAAGGGAAAAACTGTTTTTT. This encodes CASSLVGTAREKLFF.

The J gene is TRBJ2-5, the V gene TRBV4-2, with 7 bases that match TRBD1. Trimming removed 0 bases from V and 2 bases from J; junction bases left unmatched: 12. The CDR3 totals 18 residues. Germline V gene lookup returns CDR1 LGHNA and CDR2 YNFKEQ. As DNA, the CDR3 is TGTGCCAGCAGCCAAGAAATGAAGGCAGGGGGAAAACAAGAGACCCAGTACTTC. Its translation is CASSQEMKAGGKQETQYF.

The V call is TRBV6-5, the J call TRBJ1-3, with a possible D match to TRBD1 (6 bases). V gave up 3 bases and J gave up 6 bases, with 12 bases separating them. Per the germline V gene, CDR1 is MNHEY and CDR2 is SVGAGI. There are 14 residues in the CDR3. CDR3 in DNA: TGTGCCAGCAGTTATTCAGGGGTCGAAAACACCATATATTTT. It yields the protein CASSYSGVENTIYF.

The chain uses TRBV20-1 and TRBJ1-6, with D uncertain. Looked up from germline, CDR1 is DFQATT and CDR2 is SNEGSKA (reference sequence). V was pared by 5 bases and J by 4 bases, with 21 bases between. The CDR3 runs to 17 residues. The chain's CDR3 is CSAQARRLPGYNSPLHF. The CDR3 DNA sequence: TGCAGTGCTCAGGCCCGCCGGTTACCTGGGTATAATTCACCCCTCCACTTT.

The chain links TRBV25-1 to TRBJ2-5; D gene ambiguous. V was clipped by 3 bases and J by 1 base, with 9 bases between them. The CDR3 covers 14 residues. The germline gives CDR1 MGHDK, CDR2 SYGVNS. The chain's CDR3 is CASSDEDGQETQYF. The CDR3 nucleotides read TGTGCCAGCAGTGACGAGGACGGCCAAGAGACCCAGTACTTC.